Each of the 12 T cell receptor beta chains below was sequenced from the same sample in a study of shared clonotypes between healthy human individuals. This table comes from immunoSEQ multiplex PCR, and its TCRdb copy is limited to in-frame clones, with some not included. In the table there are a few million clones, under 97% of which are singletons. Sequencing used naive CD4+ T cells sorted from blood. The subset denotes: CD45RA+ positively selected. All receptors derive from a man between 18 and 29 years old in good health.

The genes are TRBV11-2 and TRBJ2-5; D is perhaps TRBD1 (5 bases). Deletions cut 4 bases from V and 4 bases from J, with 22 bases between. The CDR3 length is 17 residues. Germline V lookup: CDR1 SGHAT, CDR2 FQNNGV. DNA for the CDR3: TGTGCCAGCAGCTCCGAGGTGGGAAAGCTTAGGGGAGAGACCCAGTACTTC. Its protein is CASSSEVGKLRGETQYF.

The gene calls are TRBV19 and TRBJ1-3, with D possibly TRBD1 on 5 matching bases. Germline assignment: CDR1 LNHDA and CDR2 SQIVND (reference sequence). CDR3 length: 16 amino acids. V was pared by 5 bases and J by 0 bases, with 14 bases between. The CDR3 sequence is CASSPRGLISGNTIYF. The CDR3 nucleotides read TGTGCCAGTAGTCCGCGGGGACTGATCTCTGGAAACACCATATATTTT.

This CDR3 is CASSFTGQSTDTQYF. The CDR3 DNA follows: TGTGCCAGCAGCTTTACAGGGCAAAGCACAGATACGCAGTATTTT. The chain is built from TRBV7-8 and TRBJ2-3; a weak D match, TRBD1 (6 bases). Germline V gene lookup returns CDR1 SGHVS and CDR2 FQNEAQ. The CDR3 totals 15 residues. The V end lost 3 bases, the J end lost 0 bases, and 10 bases lay between the germline ends.

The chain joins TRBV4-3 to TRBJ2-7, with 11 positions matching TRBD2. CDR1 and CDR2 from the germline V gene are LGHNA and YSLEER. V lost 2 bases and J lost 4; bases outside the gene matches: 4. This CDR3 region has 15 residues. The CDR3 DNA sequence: TGCGCCAGCAGCCAATTATGGACTAGCGGGTACGAGCAGTACTTC. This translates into CASSQLWTSGYEQYF.

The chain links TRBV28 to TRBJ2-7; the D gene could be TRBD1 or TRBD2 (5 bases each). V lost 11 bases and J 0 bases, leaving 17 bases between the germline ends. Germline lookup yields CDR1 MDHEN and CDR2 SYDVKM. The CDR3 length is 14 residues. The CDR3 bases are TGTGCCTTATCGAGGGGCCTCAGCTCCTACGAGCAGTACTTC. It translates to CALSRGLSSYEQYF.

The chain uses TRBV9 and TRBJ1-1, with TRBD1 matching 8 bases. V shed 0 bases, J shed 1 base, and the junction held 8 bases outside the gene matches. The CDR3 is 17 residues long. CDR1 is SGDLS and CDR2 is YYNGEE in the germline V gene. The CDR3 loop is CASSVGQGARQNTEAFF. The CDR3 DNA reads TGTGCCAGCAGCGTAGGGCAGGGGGCTCGGCAGAACACTGAAGCTTTCTTT.

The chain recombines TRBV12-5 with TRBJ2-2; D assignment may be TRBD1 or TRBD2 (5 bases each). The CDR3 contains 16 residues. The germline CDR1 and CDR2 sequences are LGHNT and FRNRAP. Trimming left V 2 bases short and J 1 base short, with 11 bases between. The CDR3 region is CASGLTGTVNTGELFF. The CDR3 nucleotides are TGTGCTAGTGGTTTGACTGGGACGGTGAACACCGGGGAGCTGTTTTTT.

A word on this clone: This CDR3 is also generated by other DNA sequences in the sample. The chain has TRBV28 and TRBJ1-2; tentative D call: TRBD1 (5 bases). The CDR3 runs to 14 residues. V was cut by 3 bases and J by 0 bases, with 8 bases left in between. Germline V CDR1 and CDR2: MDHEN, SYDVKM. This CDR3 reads CASSFPGSNYGYTF. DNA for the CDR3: TGTGCCAGCAGTTTCCCAGGGTCTAACTATGGCTACACCTTC.

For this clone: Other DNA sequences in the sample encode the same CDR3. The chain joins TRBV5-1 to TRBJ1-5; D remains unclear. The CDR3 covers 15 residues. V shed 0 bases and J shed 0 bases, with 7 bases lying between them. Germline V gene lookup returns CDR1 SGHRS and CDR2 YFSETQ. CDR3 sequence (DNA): TGCGCCAGCAGCTTGGGGGCAAATAGCAATCAGCCCCAGCATTTT. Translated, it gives CASSLGANSNQPQHF.

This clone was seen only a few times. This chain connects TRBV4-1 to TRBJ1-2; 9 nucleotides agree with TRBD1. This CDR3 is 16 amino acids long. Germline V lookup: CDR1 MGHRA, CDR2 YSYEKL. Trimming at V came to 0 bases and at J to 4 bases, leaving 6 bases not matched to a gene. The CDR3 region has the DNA TGCGCCAGCAGCCAAGAAACAGGGGGCGATGGCTATGGCTACACCTTC. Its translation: CASSQETGGDGYGYTF.

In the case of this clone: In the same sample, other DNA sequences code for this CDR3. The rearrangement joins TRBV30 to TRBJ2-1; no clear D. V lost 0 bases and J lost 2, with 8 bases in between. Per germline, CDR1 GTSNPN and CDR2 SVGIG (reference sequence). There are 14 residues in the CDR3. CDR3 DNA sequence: TGTGCCTGGAGTGTCGCTGGGGCCTACAATGAGCAGTTCTTC. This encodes CAWSVAGAYNEQFF.

In DNA form, the CDR3 reads TGTGCCAGCAGTTACTCCCCGACAGGGAACTCCTACGAGCAGTACTTC. This sequence encodes CASSYSPTGNSYEQYF. The chain is built from TRBV6-5 and TRBJ2-7; 7 bases agree with TRBD1. Germline CDR1 reads MNHEY; CDR2 reads SVGAGI. The V gene end was trimmed by 0 bases and the J gene end by 0 bases; junction bases not matched to a gene: 5. The CDR3 contains 16 residues.